This is a list of T cell receptor beta chains from one sample in a study of spatial heterogeneity in lung cancer. TCRdb reanalysed the 5' RACE reads using MiXCR and keeps one entry per CDR3 protein. Of approximately 92,000 distinct CDR3 sequences listed, 10% to 15% are singletons. The sample in question was PBMCs, obtained at surgery. The receptors here all came from a male donor with early-stage non-small cell lung cancer. The CDR3 runs from the conserved cysteine through the conserved F or W. The D gene is left open where the match is weak. Clone size is shown for a subset of rows, as once, few, many or a class of expanded clone.

abundance | j_gene | d_gene | v_gene | CDR3aa | CDR3nt
few | TRBJ2-1 | TRBD2 | TRBV10-3 | CATLGLAGEGEQFF | TGTGCCACTCTAGGACTAGCGGGAGAGGGTGAGCAGTTCTTC
NA | TRBJ1-6 | NA | TRBV7-2 | CASSLKLGATGGSPLHF | TGTGCCAGCAGCTTAAAGCTGGGCGCGACTGGGGGTTCACCCCTCCACTTT
many | TRBJ2-7 | NA | TRBV6-2/TRBV6-3 | CASIPGWGTSGEQYF | TGTGCCAGCATTCCCGGATGGGGGACCTCCGGCGAGCAGTACTTC
NA | TRBJ2-7 | TRBD1 | TRBV28 | CASSRTGTGGHEQYF | TGTGCCAGCAGCCGGACCGGGACAGGGGGTCACGAGCAGTACTTC
few | TRBJ2-5 | TRBD2 | TRBV5-6 | CASSLILLAGDGETQYF | TGTGCCAGCAGCTTGATACTACTAGCGGGAGATGGAGAGACCCAGTACTTC
NA | TRBJ2-3 | NA | TRBV28 | CASSLFGGRGVRTDTQYF | TGTGCCAGCAGTTTATTCGGGGGCAGAGGGGTACGCACAGATACGCAGTATTTT
NA | TRBJ2-3 | NA | TRBV7-3 | CASSVWDGTDTQYF | TGTGCCAGCAGCGTCTGGGACGGCACAGATACGCAGTATTTT
many | TRBJ2-2 | NA | TRBV7-9 | CASSLGANTGELFF | TGTGCCAGCAGCTTAGGGGCAAACACCGGGGAGCTGTTTTTT
few | TRBJ2-1 | TRBD2 | TRBV7-6 | CASSLAPSGNEQFF | TGTGCCAGCAGCTTGGCCCCTAGCGGCAATGAGCAGTTCTTC
NA | TRBJ2-7 | NA | TRBV2 | CASSEGNSLTYEQYF | TGTGCCAGCAGTGAAGGGAACTCGTTAACCTACGAGCAGTACTTC
NA | TRBJ2-7 | TRBD1 | TRBV5-6 | CASSQGTGPSYEQYF | TGTGCCAGCAGCCAGGGGACAGGGCCATCCTACGAGCAGTACTTC
few | TRBJ2-1 | TRBD1 | TRBV6-6 | CASSYSSGQPYNEQFF | TGTGCCAGCAGTTACTCGTCGGGACAGCCCTACAATGAGCAGTTCTTC
NA | TRBJ1-5 | NA | TRBV6-2/TRBV6-3 | CASSSDRRQPQHF | TGTGCCAGCAGCTCCGACAGACGGCAGCCCCAGCATTTT
NA | TRBJ2-5 | NA | TRBV30 | CAWISRAKETQYF | TGTGCCTGGATTTCCCGGGCCAAAGAGACCCAGTACTTC
NA | TRBJ2-2 | TRBD2 | TRBV5-1 | CASSLVLTSENTGELFF | TGCGCCAGCAGCTTAGTATTAACTAGCGAGAACACCGGGGAGCTGTTTTTT
NA | TRBJ2-1 | NA | TRBV7-6 | CASSLVSLSYNEQFF | TGTGCCAGCAGCTTAGTAAGCCTCTCCTACAATGAGCAGTTCTTC
once | TRBJ2-2 | NA | TRBV5-1 | CASSPNSNTGELFF | TGCGCCAGCAGCCCCAATTCGAACACCGGGGAGCTGTTTTTT
many | TRBJ2-7 | TRBD1 | TRBV4-3 | CASSHTTGDEQYF | TGCGCCAGCAGCCACACCACAGGGGACGAGCAGTACTTC
few | TRBJ2-3 | NA | TRBV27 | CASSLLLGGTDTQYF | TGTGCCAGCAGTTTATTGTTAGGAGGGACAGATACGCAGTATTTT
few | TRBJ1-3 | TRBD1 | TRBV10-3 | CAIRSGQISGNTIYF | TGTGCCATCAGATCGGGACAGATCTCTGGAAACACCATATATTTT
NA | TRBJ1-5 | TRBD1 | TRBV30 | CAWALGTGNQPQHF | TGTGCCTGGGCCCTTGGGACAGGCAATCAGCCCCAGCATTTT
NA | TRBJ2-6 | NA | TRBV6-5 | CASSYSSQGLSGANVLTF | TGTGCCAGCAGTTACTCGAGTCAAGGCTTATCTGGGGCCAACGTCCTGACTTTC
many | TRBJ2-5 | NA | TRBV6-5 | CASSSSEETQYF | TGTGCCAGCAGTTCTTCAGAAGAGACCCAGTACTTC
NA | TRBJ2-1 | TRBD1 | TRBV10-2 | CASTGQGYNEQFF | TGCGCCAGCACCGGACAGGGATACAATGAGCAGTTCTTC
few | TRBJ2-5 | TRBD1 | TRBV5-1 | CASSEGQGVPGTQYF | TGCGCCAGCAGCGAGGGACAGGGGGTTCCAGGGACCCAGTACTTC
few | TRBJ2-1 | NA | TRBV2 | CASSESPRQARTGEQFF | TGTGCCAGCAGTGAGTCTCCCAGACAGGCCCGAACAGGGGAGCAGTTCTTC
NA | TRBJ2-7 | TRBD1 | TRBV2 | CASSAIRTGPYEQYF | TGTGCCAGCAGTGCAATTCGGACAGGGCCCTACGAGCAGTACTTC
NA | TRBJ2-4 | NA | TRBV19 | CASSISLPSAKNIQYF | TGTGCCAGTAGTATATCCCTTCCAAGTGCCAAAAACATTCAGTACTTC
few | TRBJ2-7 | NA | TRBV6-2/TRBV6-3 | CASSPGITSEQYF | TGTGCCAGCAGCCCGGGAATCACGAGCGAGCAGTACTTC
few | TRBJ2-3 | TRBD2 | TRBV20-1 | CSAGTSGLSDTQYF | TGCAGTGCTGGGACTAGCGGGTTGTCAGATACGCAGTATTTT
few | TRBJ1-2 | NA | TRBV18 | CASSPRDGTVYGYTF | TGTGCCAGCTCACCACGCGACGGGACGGTCTATGGCTACACCTTC
NA | TRBJ2-3 | TRBD2 | TRBV28 | CASSPGTSGITDTQYF | TGTGCCAGCAGTCCCGGGACTAGCGGGATCACAGATACGCAGTATTTT
few | TRBJ1-1 | NA | TRBV4-3 | CASSRLHSYTEAFF | TGCGCCAGCAGCCGCCTTCACAGCTACACTGAAGCTTTCTTT
many | TRBJ2-1 | NA | TRBV9 | CASSGNEQFF | TGTGCCAGCAGCGGAAATGAGCAGTTCTTC
many | TRBJ2-7 | NA | TRBV5-1 | CASSPGRDYEQYF | TGCGCCAGCAGCCCGGGACGGGACTACGAGCAGTACTTC
NA | TRBJ2-2 | NA | TRBV30 | CAWSVLVTDTGELFF | TGTGCCTGGAGTGTACTCGTGACAGACACCGGGGAGCTGTTTTTT
NA | TRBJ2-3 | TRBD1 | TRBV5-4 | CASRQDRDIDTQYF | TGTGCCAGCAGACAGGACAGGGACATAGATACGCAGTATTTT
NA | TRBJ2-5 | NA | TRBV7-9 | CASSSLRAGQETQYF | TGTGCCAGCAGCTCCTTACGCGCAGGCCAAGAGACCCAGTACTTC
many | TRBJ2-5 | NA | TRBV3-2 | CASSQVILIPQYF | TGTGCCAGCAGCCAAGTTATCCTAATACCCCAGTACTTC